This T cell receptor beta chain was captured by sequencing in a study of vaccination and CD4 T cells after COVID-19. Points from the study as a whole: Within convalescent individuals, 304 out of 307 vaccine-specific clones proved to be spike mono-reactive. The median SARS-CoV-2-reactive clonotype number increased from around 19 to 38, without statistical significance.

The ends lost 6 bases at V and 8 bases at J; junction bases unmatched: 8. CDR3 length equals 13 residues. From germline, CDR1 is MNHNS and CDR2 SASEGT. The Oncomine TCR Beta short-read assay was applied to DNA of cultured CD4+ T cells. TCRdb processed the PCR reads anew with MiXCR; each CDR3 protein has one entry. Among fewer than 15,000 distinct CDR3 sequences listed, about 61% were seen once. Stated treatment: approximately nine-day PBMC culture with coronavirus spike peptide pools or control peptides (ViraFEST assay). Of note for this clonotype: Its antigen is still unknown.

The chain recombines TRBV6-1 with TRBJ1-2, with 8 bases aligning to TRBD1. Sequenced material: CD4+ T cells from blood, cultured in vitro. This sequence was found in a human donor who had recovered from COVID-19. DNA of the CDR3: TGTGCCAGCAGCCGTTGGACAGGGCTCGGCTACACCTTC. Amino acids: CASSRWTGLGYTF.